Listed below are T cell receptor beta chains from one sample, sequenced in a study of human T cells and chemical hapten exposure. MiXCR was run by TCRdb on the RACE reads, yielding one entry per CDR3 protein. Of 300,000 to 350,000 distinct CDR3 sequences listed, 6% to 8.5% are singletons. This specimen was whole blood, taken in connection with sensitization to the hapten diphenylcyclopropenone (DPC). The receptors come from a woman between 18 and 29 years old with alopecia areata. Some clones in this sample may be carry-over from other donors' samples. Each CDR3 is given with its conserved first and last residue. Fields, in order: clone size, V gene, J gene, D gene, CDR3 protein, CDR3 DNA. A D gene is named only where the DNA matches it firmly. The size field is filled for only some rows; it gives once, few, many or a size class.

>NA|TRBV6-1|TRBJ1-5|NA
CASSEELHPNQPQHF
TGTGCCAGCAGTGAAGAGTTACACCCAAATCAGCCCCAGCATTTT
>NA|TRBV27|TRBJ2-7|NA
CASSLYSNVYEQYF
TGTGCCAGCAGTTTATATTCGAATGTCTACGAGCAGTACTTC
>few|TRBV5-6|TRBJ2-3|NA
CASRDSRGGSTDTQYF
TGTGCCAGCAGGGACAGCCGTGGGGGAAGCACAGATACGCAGTATTTT
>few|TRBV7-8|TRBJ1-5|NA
CASSLSRDAPQHF
TGTGCCAGCAGCTTATCCCGGGACGCTCCCCAGCATTTT
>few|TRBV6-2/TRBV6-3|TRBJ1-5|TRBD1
CASSSFTRGRHGNQPQHF
TGTGCCAGCAGTTCATTTACCAGGGGGCGGCACGGCAATCAGCCCCAGCATTTT
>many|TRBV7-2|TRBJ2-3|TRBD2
CASSLTSGGAGTDTQYF
TGTGCCAGCAGCCTCACTAGCGGGGGGGCCGGCACAGATACGCAGTATTTT
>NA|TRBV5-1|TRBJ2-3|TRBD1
CASSHGQGAGDTQYF
TGCGCCAGCAGCCACGGACAGGGGGCAGGTGATACGCAGTATTTT
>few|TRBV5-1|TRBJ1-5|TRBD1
CASSLEGQAHQPQHF
TGCGCCAGCAGCTTGGAAGGACAGGCCCATCAGCCCCAGCATTTT
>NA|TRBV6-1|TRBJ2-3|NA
CASKGSTVVPSTDTQYF
TGTGCCAGCAAGGGTTCGACCGTCGTGCCCTCCACAGATACGCAGTATTTT
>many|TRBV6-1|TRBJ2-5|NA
CASSRDLGPGRGKKETQYF
TGTGCCAGCAGTCGAGATCTAGGACCGGGACGAGGGAAAAAAGAGACCCAGTACTTC
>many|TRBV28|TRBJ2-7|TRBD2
CASSISGANSYEQYF
TGTGCCAGCTCGATTAGCGGGGCTAACTCCTACGAGCAGTACTTC
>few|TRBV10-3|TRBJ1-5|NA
CAISDKDQPQHF
TGTGCCATCAGTGATAAGGATCAGCCCCAGCATTTT
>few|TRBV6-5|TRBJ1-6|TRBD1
CASSYSSTGSDSPLHF
TGTGCCAGCAGTTACTCTTCGACAGGGAGTGATTCACCCCTCCACTTT
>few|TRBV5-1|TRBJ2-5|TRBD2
CASRAGVLAGGRQETQYF
TGCGCCAGTAGAGCGGGCGTTCTAGCGGGGGGCCGGCAAGAGACCCAGTACTTC
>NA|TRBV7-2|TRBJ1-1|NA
CASSSRGGAGNTEAFF
TGTGCCAGCAGCTCTAGAGGGGGGGCAGGGAACACTGAAGCTTTCTTT
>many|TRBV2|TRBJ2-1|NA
CASSVTSGQFF
TGTGCCAGCAGTGTCACATCTGGGCAGTTCTTC
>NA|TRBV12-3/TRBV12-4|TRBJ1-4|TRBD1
CASSSQGAEEKLFF
TGTGCCAGCAGTTCACAGGGGGCAGAGGAAAAACTGTTTTTT
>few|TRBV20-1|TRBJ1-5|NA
CSARNGWANQPQHF
TGCAGTGCTAGGAACGGGTGGGCCAATCAGCCCCAGCATTTT
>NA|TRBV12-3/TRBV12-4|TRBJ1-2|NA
CASSRQEVYGYTF
TGTGCCAGCAGTCGACAGGAAGTCTATGGCTACACCTTC
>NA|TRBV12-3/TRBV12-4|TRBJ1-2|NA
CASSPGTSGDGYTF
TGTGCCAGCAGCCCCGGCACCTCCGGCGACGGCTACACCTTC
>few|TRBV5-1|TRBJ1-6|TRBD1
CASSSLTGGNSPLHF
TGCGCCAGCAGCTCCCTGACAGGGGGTAATTCACCCCTCCACTTT
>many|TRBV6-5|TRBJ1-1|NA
CASRFYREDTEAFF
TGTGCCAGCAGATTTTACAGGGAAGACACTGAAGCTTTCTTT
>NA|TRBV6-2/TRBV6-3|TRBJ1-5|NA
CASSYIDRQDQPQHF
TGTGCCAGCAGTTACATTGACAGACAAGATCAGCCCCAGCATTTT
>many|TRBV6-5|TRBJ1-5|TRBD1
CASSYYRGQPQHF
TGTGCCAGCAGTTATTACAGGGGGCAGCCCCAGCATTTT
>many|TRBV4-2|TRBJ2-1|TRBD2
CASSQDGEFGGGASEQFF
TGTGCCAGCAGCCAAGACGGGGAGTTTGGCGGGGGGGCCTCGGAGCAGTTCTTC
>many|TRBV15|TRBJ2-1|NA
CATSRGTGDEQFF
TGTGCCACCAGCAGAGGAACCGGGGATGAGCAGTTCTTC
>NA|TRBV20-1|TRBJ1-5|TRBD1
CSASPGTGSQPQHF
TGCAGTGCTAGCCCCGGGACAGGGAGTCAGCCCCAGCATTTT
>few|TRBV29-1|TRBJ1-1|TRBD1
CSGSGTGVSTEAFF
TGCAGCGGTTCCGGGACAGGGGTGTCCACTGAAGCTTTCTTT
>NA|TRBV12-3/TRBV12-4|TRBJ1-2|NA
CASSIAGTNYGYTF
TGTGCCAGCAGTATAGCCGGGACCAACTATGGCTACACCTTC
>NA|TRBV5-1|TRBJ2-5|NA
CASTGEETQYF
TGCGCCAGCACTGGAGAAGAGACCCAGTACTTC
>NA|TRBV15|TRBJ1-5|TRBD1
CATGTGGLVNQPQHF
TGTGCCACCGGGACAGGGGGCTTGGTTAATCAGCCCCAGCATTTT
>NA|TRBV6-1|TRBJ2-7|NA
CASIPPQGSYEQYF
TGTGCCAGCATCCCTCCCCAGGGGTCCTACGAGCAGTACTTC
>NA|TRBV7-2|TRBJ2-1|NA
CASSFPTSEQFF
TGTGCCAGCAGCTTCCCAACATCTGAGCAGTTCTTC